The rows below give T cell receptor beta chains drawn from one sample of a study of blood T cell repertoires in COVID-19. TCRdb's copy holds only in-frame clones and misses some; the assay was immunoSEQ multiplex PCR. Of tens of thousands of clones in the sample, around 86% were seen once. The sample taken for sequencing was peripheral blood. All receptors derive from a human donor in a cohort sampled during active COVID-19. Each CDR3 is given with its conserved first and last residue. D genes are given only for firm matches. Not every row has a clone size; where given, it reads once, few, many or a size class.

clone_size,d_call,j_call,v_call,cdr3_aa,cdr3_nt
.,.,TRBJ2-3,TRBV11-3,CASRTRLVGDTDTQYF,TGTGCCAGCAGGACCCGACTAGTAGGGGACACAGATACGCAGTATTTT
.,.,TRBJ1-2,TRBV29-1,CSVVGRRGYTF,TGCAGCGTTGTGGGGAGGAGAGGCTACACCTTC
.,.,TRBJ2-6,TRBV24-1,CATSEGAGANVLTF,TGTGCCACCTCGGAGGGCGCCGGGGCCAACGTCCTGACTTTC
few,.,TRBJ2-7,TRBV10-2,CASIGVDYYEQYF,TGCGCCAGCATAGGGGTTGATTACTACGAGCAGTACTTC
.,.,TRBJ1-4,TRBV20-1,CSASQEKLFF,TGCAGTGCTAGCCAGGAAAAACTGTTTTTT
.,TRBD1,TRBJ1-3,TRBV14,CASSRVLTGVGNTIYF,TGTGCCAGCAGCCGCGTGCTTACAGGGGTTGGAAACACCATATATTTT
.,TRBD1,TRBJ1-4,TRBV28,CASSLLGQGAHEKLFF,TGTGCCAGCAGTTTATTAGGACAGGGGGCGCATGAAAAACTGTTTTTT
.,.,TRBJ2-1,TRBV30,CAWSPNLFGEQFF,TGTGCCTGGAGTCCAAACCTCTTCGGTGAGCAGTTCTTC
.,TRBD1,TRBJ1-6,TRBV4-3,CASSHGQGASPLHF,TGCGCCAGCAGCCACGGACAGGGGGCATCACCCCTCCACTTT
.,.,TRBJ2-3,TRBV7-9,CASDPSTPF,TGTGCCAGCGACCCTTCGACACCTTTT
.,TRBD1,TRBJ2-7,TRBV3-1/TRBV3-2,CASSAGTGGQGEQYF,TGTGCCAGCAGCGCCGGGACAGGGGGGCAAGGGGAGCAGTACTTC
once,.,TRBJ1-5,TRBV5-6,CASSLWGASGTSNQPQHF,TGTGCCAGCAGCTTGTGGGGTGCATCAGGGACAAGCAATCAGCCCCAGCATTTT
.,TRBD1,TRBJ2-1,TRBV19,CASTPTGTGYNEQFF,TGTGCCAGTACTCCCACCGGGACAGGGTACAATGAGCAGTTCTTC
.,.,TRBJ2-1,TRBV3-1/TRBV3-2,CASSQPLLRRGLELFF,TGTGCCAGCAGCCAACCACTCCTTCGACGGGGACTGGAGTTGTTCTTC
.,TRBD2,TRBJ2-1,TRBV27,CASKTSPSGSYNEQFF,TGTGCCAGCAAAACCTCCCCTAGCGGGAGTTACAATGAGCAGTTCTTC
.,.,TRBJ2-1,TRBV7-2,CASSSDRNNEQFF,TGTGCCAGCAGCTCGGACAGAAACAATGAGCAGTTCTTC
.,.,TRBJ2-7,TRBV27,CASRERWGDEQYF,TGTGCCAGCAGGGAGAGGTGGGGGGACGAGCAGTACTTC
.,TRBD1,TRBJ1-4,TRBV28,CASINRGRNEKLFF,TGTGCCAGTATTAACAGGGGGAGGAATGAAAAACTGTTTTTT
medium-sized,.,TRBJ2-3,TRBV6-5,CASRRDRTDTQYF,TGTGCCAGCAGGAGGGATCGCACAGATACGCAGTATTTT
once,TRBD1,TRBJ2-7,TRBV11-2,CASSLPGTGDEQYF,TGTGCCAGCAGCTTACCCGGGACAGGGGACGAGCAGTACTTC
few,.,TRBJ2-7,TRBV11-2,CASGGALEQYF,TGTGCCAGCGGCGGGGCTCTCGAGCAGTACTTC
.,TRBD2,TRBJ2-7,TRBV5-1,CASSLRPTSGSSYEQYF,TGCGCCAGCAGCTTACGCCCGACTAGCGGGAGCTCCTACGAGCAGTACTTC
.,.,TRBJ1-1,TRBV9,CASGNMASAEAFF,TGTGCCAGCGGCAATATGGCTTCCGCTGAAGCTTTCTTT
.,.,TRBJ2-7,TRBV4-1,CASSQGQPYEQYF,TGCGCCAGCAGCCAAGGACAGCCCTACGAGCAGTACTTC
.,TRBD1,TRBJ2-7,TRBV29-1,CSVDGQGREQYF,TGCAGCGTTGATGGACAGGGACGGGAGCAGTACTTC
.,.,TRBJ2-1,TRBV24-1,CATSDFGENEFF,TGTGCCACCAGTGATTTTGGTGAGAATGAGTTCTTC